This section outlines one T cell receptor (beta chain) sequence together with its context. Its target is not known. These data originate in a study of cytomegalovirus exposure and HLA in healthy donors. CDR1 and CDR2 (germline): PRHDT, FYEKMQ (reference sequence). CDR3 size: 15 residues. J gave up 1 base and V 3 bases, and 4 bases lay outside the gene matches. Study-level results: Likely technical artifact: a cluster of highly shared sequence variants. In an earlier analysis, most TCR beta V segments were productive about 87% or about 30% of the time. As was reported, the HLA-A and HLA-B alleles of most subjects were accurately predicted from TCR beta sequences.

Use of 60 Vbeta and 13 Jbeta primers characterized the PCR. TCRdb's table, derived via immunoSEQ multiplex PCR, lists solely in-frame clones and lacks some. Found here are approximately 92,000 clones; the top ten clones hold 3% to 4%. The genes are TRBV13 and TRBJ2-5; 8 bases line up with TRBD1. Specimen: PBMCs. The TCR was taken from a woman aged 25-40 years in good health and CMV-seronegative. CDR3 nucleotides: TGTGCCAGCAGCTTCCGGACAGGGTCCCAAGAGACCCAGTACTTC. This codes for CASSFRTGSQETQYF.